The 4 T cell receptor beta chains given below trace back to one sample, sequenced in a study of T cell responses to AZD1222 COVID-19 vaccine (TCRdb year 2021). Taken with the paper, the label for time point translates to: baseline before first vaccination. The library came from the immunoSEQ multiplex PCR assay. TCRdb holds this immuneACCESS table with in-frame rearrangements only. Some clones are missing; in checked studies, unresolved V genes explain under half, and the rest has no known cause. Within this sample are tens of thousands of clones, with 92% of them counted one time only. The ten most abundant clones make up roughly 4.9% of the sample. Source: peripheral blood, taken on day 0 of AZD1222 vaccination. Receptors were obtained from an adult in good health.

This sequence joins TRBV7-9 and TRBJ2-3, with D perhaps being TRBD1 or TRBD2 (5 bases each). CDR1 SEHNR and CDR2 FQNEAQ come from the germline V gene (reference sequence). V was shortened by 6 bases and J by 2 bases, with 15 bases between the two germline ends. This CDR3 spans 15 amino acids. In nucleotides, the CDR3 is TGTGCCAGCAGTTGGGACCTCGGTAACACAGATACGCAGTATTTT. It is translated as CASSWDLGNTDTQYF.

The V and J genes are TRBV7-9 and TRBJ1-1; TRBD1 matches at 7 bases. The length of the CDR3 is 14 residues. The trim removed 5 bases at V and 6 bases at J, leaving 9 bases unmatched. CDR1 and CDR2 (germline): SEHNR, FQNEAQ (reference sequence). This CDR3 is CASSQTQGGAEAFF. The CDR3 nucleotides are TGTGCCAGCAGCCAAACCCAGGGGGGGGCTGAAGCTTTCTTT.

CDR3 nucleotide sequence: TGTGCCAGCAGTGACCACCGGGACAGGGTGCGACAGCCCCAGCATTTT. This encodes CASSDHRDRVRQPQHF. This sequence joins TRBV2 and TRBJ1-5; 9 bases fit TRBD1. From germline, CDR1 is SNHLY and CDR2 FYNNEI. The CDR3 covers 16 residues. Trimming cost V 3 bases and J 7 bases; bases outside gene matches: 10.

This CDR3 reads CASSWGTVSWRGGYTF. For the CDR3, the DNA is TGTGCCAGCAGCTGGGGGACAGTTAGCTGGCGGGGAGGCTACACCTTC. This chain joins TRBV7-9 and TRBJ1-2, with 7 bases aligning to TRBD1. From germline, CDR1 is SEHNR and CDR2 FQNEAQ (reference sequence). J was trimmed by 8 bases and V by 4 bases; bases with no gene match: 16. The CDR3 length is 16 residues. Based on the CDR3 plus reference TRBV7-9 and TRBJ1-2, the full variable domain is DTGVSQNPRHKITKRGQNVTFRCDPISEHNRLYWYRQTLGQGPEFLTYFQNEAQLEKSRLLSDRFSAERPKGSFSTLEIQRTEQGDSAMYLCASSWGTVSWRGGYTFGSGTRLTVV.